A selection of T cell receptor beta chains follows, all from one sample in a study of cytomegalovirus exposure and HLA in healthy donors. Assay: immunoSEQ multiplex PCR; the TCRdb copy retains only in-frame clones and omits some. Recorded here are roughly 78,000 clones; the top ten clones represent less than 6%. Material: PBMCs. These receptors were collected from a man aged 40-55 years in good health and CMV-seronegative. Each CDR3 is given with its conserved first and last residue. The D gene is left open where the match is weak.

D gene	V gene	J gene	CDR3 protein	CDR3 DNA
TRBD2	TRBV7-2	TRBJ2-7	CASSGAGGSYEQYF	TGTGCCAGCAGTGGAGCGGGGGGCTCCTACGAGCAGTACTTC
TRBD2	TRBV10-3	TRBJ2-7	CAIKLAGGYEQYF	TGTGCCATCAAATTAGCGGGAGGGTACGAGCAGTACTTC
NA	TRBV30	TRBJ1-1	CAWSGGSEAFF	TGTGCCTGGAGTGGCGGTTCTGAAGCTTTCTTT
TRBD2	TRBV4-1	TRBJ2-3	CASSQEKLGLGEADTQYF	TGCGCCAGCAGCCAAGAAAAATTAGGACTAGGTGAAGCAGATACGCAGTATTTT
TRBD1	TRBV4-3	TRBJ2-1	CASGTGTYNEQFF	TGCGCCAGCGGGACAGGAACTTACAATGAGCAGTTCTTC
TRBD2	TRBV7-9	TRBJ2-7	CASSSASGRSYEQYF	TGTGCCAGCAGTTCCGCTAGCGGGAGATCTTACGAGCAGTACTTC
TRBD2	TRBV19	TRBJ2-1	CASSNPAGDVYSYNEQFF	TGTGCCAGTAGTAACCCAGCGGGAGATGTATACTCCTACAATGAGCAGTTCTTC
NA	TRBV2	TRBJ2-2	CASRGELSTGELFF	TGTGCCAGCAGGGGAGAGTTATCGACCGGGGAGCTGTTTTTT
NA	TRBV10-3	TRBJ2-7	CAISGTTFGTGEQYF	TGTGCCATCAGTGGAACAACCTTTGGGACTGGCGAACAGTACTTC
TRBD2	TRBV6-1	TRBJ2-7	CASSSGLASYEQYF	TGTGCCAGCAGCTCGGGACTAGCAAGCTACGAGCAGTACTTC
TRBD1	TRBV6-1	TRBJ2-7	CASSDRGTREQYF	TGTGCCAGCAGCGACAGGGGAACGAGAGAGCAGTACTTC
NA	TRBV4-2	TRBJ1-1	CASSHQTGQAFF	TGTGCCAGCAGCCACCAGACAGGACAAGCTTTCTTT
TRBD2	TRBV5-1	TRBJ2-1	CASSRGGDDNEQFF	TGCGCCAGCAGTCGGGGGGGTGACGACAATGAGCAGTTCTTC
TRBD2	TRBV7-2	TRBJ2-3	CASSLGGRGTDTQYF	TGTGCCAGCAGCTTGGGGGGGAGGGGAACAGATACGCAGTATTTT
NA	TRBV6-5	TRBJ1-1	CATVVRTEAFF	TGTGCCACCGTCGTCCGGACTGAAGCTTTCTTT
TRBD2	TRBV11-2	TRBJ2-1	CASSLAREGEQFF	TGTGCCAGCAGCTTGGCGAGGGAGGGTGAGCAGTTCTTC
TRBD1	TRBV23-1	TRBJ2-7	CASSQGTDMLNYEQYF	TGCGCCAGCAGTCAAGGGACAGACATGCTCAACTACGAGCAGTACTTC
NA	TRBV6-5	TRBJ2-2	CASSVQGGELFF	TGTGCCAGCAGCGTCCAGGGGGGGGAGCTGTTTTTT
NA	TRBV7-9	TRBJ1-2	CASSLSQGHYGYTF	TGTGCCAGCAGCTTGTCACAGGGCCACTATGGCTACACCTTC
NA	TRBV29-1	TRBJ1-2	CSVLEGVLVYGYTF	TGCAGCGTCCTGGAGGGAGTTTTGGTCTATGGCTACACCTTC
TRBD1	TRBV5-6	TRBJ1-1	CASSPPLGARGGTKAFF	TGTGCCAGCAGCCCCCCCTTGGGGGCGCGAGGGGGCACTAAAGCTTTCTTT
NA	TRBV11-2	TRBJ2-5	CASSLRWTEETQYF	TGTGCCAGCAGCTTACGGTGGACAGAAGAGACCCAGTACTTC
TRBD2	TRBV30	TRBJ2-2	CAWSSRAGGPYTGELFF	TGTGCCTGGAGTTCAAGAGCGGGAGGGCCTTACACCGGGGAGCTGTTTTTT
TRBD1	TRBV10-1	TRBJ1-1	CASKDPGQPNTEAFF	TGCGCCAGCAAAGATCCGGGACAGCCTAACACTGAAGCTTTCTTT
TRBD2	TRBV27	TRBJ2-1	CASTSGREGMYNEQFF	TGTGCCAGCACCTCGGGGCGGGAGGGTATGTACAATGAGCAGTTCTTC
TRBD1	TRBV15	TRBJ1-2	CATSRAQGGFGYTF	TGTGCCACCAGCAGAGCCCAAGGGGGCTTTGGCTACACCTTC
TRBD1	TRBV7-9	TRBJ1-5	CASSTTGGVFNQPQHF	TGTGCCAGCAGTACAACAGGGGGAGTATTCAATCAGCCCCAGCATTTT
NA	TRBV7-8	TRBJ1-5	CASSLGQGREGNQPQHF	TGTGCCAGCAGCTTAGGTCAGGGGCGCGAAGGCAATCAGCCCCAGCATTTT
NA	TRBV5-1	TRBJ1-1	CASSGRSSMNTEAFF	TGCGCCAGCAGCGGGAGGAGCAGCATGAACACTGAAGCTTTCTTT
NA	TRBV9	TRBJ1-1	CASSPSFRTANTEAFF	TGTGCCAGCAGCCCTTCCTTTCGGACAGCGAACACTGAAGCTTTCTTT
NA	TRBV7-9	TRBJ2-1	CASSFGGEQFF	TGTGCCAGCAGCTTCGGCGGTGAGCAGTTCTTC
TRBD1	TRBV11-2	TRBJ2-1	CASSPRQGPYNEQFF	TGTGCCAGCAGCCCGCGACAGGGGCCCTACAATGAGCAGTTCTTC
NA	TRBV6-5	TRBJ1-6	CANNRVYNSPLHF	TGTGCCAACAACAGGGTTTATAATTCACCCCTCCACTTT
TRBD2	TRBV9	TRBJ2-5	CASSPSGRWETQYF	TGTGCCAGCAGCCCTAGCGGGAGGTGGGAGACCCAGTACTTC
TRBD1	TRBV5-1	TRBJ2-7	CASRVGDRANEQYF	TGCGCCAGCAGGGTGGGGGACAGGGCAAACGAGCAGTACTTC
TRBD1	TRBV7-6	TRBJ2-7	CASSLGDRYEQYF	TGTGCCAGCAGCTTAGGGGACAGATACGAGCAGTACTTC
TRBD1	TRBV19	TRBJ2-7	CASSTYRGTYEQYF	TGTGCCAGTAGTACATACAGGGGAACCTACGAGCAGTACTTC
TRBD1	TRBV11-2	TRBJ2-4	CASSLVIEGQGIQYF	TGTGCCAGCAGCTTAGTAATAGAGGGACAGGGGATTCAGTACTTC
NA	TRBV9	TRBJ2-2	CASSVRWEDNTGELFF	TGTGCCAGCAGCGTAAGGTGGGAGGATAACACCGGGGAGCTGTTTTTT
NA	TRBV19	TRBJ1-4	CASRKGRSGEKLFF	TGTGCCAGTAGGAAGGGGAGGAGTGGTGAAAAACTGTTTTTT
TRBD1	TRBV10-1	TRBJ1-1	CASTERGQGAVTEAFF	TGCGCCAGCACCGAGAGGGGACAGGGGGCGGTCACTGAAGCTTTCTTT
TRBD1	TRBV27	TRBJ1-1	CASKMVDRGLRFANTEAFF	TGTGCCAGTAAAATGGTGGACAGGGGGCTTCGATTCGCAAACACTGAAGCTTTCTTT
NA	TRBV2	TRBJ1-5	CASSERSGDQPQHF	TGTGCCAGCAGTGAACGGTCAGGGGATCAGCCCCAGCATTTT
NA	TRBV30	TRBJ2-1	CAWESGLVYNEQFF	TGTGCCTGGGAGTCCGGGTTAGTGTACAATGAGCAGTTCTTC
NA	TRBV7-6	TRBJ2-2	CASSLPRDTYTGELFF	TGTGCCAGCAGCTTACCTCGGGACACCTACACCGGGGAGCTGTTTTTT
NA	TRBV2	TRBJ2-1	CASSEIRGQKQFF	TGTGCCAGCAGTGAAATAAGGGGCCAGAAGCAGTTCTTC
NA	TRBV5-4	TRBJ1-6	CASSTQTDSPLHF	TGTGCCAGCAGCACTCAGACAGATTCACCCCTCCACTTT